The present entry profiles one T cell receptor beta chain with its context. This entry comes from a study of T cell changes during pregnancy in multiple sclerosis. Measured with immunoSEQ multiplex PCR; TCRdb has only the in-frame clones, and not every one. In the table there are some 100,000 clones, about 90% of which are singletons. This CDR3 has 13 amino acids. V was clipped by 2 bases and J by 6 bases, with 10 bases between them. CDR1 is MNHEY, CDR2 SMNVEV, per germline (reference sequence). Here the sequenced sample was peripheral blood, taken after pregnancy. This TCR was recovered from a female donor with multiple sclerosis, enrolled in a pregnancy study. The chain is built from TRBV27 and TRBJ1-2; perhaps TRBD1 as D (5 bases). CDR3 sequence: CASSLRGWDGYTF. The CDR3 DNA is TGTGCCAGCAGTTTACGGGGGTGGGATGGCTACACCTTC.